This T cell receptor (beta chain) was documented in a study of T cell repertoires in cytomegalovirus infection. In TCRdb, the reads were re-called with MiXCR into one record per CDR3 protein. This sample has hundreds of thousands of distinct CDR3 sequences; roughly 35% occur once, and the top ten carry around 2.6%. The study's findings and limits: Dominating the ex vivo response were TCR beta clonotypes that were CMV-specific and HLA-C-restricted.

The germline gives CDR1 MNHNY, CDR2 SVGAGI (reference sequence). The CDR3 runs 14 residues. Notes on this clonotype: Its target is not known. The junction departs from the called germline gene at one end, perhaps through a read error.

This sequence originates from a human donor in good health (CMV status not recorded). Some clones in this sample may be carry-over from other donors' samples. Sequenced input: PBMCs. V is TRBV6-6 and J is TRBJ1-4; 8 nucleotides agree with TRBD1. The CDR3 nucleotides read TGTGCCCGCAGGAAGGACAGGGTGGGGGAAAAACTGTTTTTT. This encodes CARRKDRVGEKLFF.